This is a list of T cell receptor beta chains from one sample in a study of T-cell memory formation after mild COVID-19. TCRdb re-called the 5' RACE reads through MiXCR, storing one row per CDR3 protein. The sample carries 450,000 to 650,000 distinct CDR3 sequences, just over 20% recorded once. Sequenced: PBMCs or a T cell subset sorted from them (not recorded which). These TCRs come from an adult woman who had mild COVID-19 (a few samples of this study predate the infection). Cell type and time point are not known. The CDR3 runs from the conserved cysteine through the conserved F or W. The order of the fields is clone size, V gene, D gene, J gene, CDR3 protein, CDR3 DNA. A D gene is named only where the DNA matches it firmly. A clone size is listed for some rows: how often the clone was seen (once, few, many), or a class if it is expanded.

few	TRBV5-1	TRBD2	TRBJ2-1	CASSPGTSVYNEQFF	TGCGCCAGCAGCCCCGGGACTAGCGTCTACAATGAGCAGTTCTTC
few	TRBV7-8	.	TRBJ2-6	CASSRGAAGANVLTF	TGTGCCAGCAGCCGAGGGGCGGCCGGGGCCAACGTCCTGACTTTC
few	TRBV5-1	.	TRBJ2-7	CASSEVSGAYEQYF	TGCGCCAGCAGTGAAGTTAGCGGAGCCTACGAGCAGTACTTC
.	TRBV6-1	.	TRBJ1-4	CAGSRTPNEKLFF	TGTGCCGGGAGCAGGACGCCTAATGAAAAACTGTTTTTT
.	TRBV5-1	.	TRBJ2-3	CASSSGPAADTQYF	TGCGCCAGCAGCTCCGGGCCGGCGGCAGATACGCAGTATTTT
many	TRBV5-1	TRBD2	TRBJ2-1	CASSEGLAAGEQFF	TGCGCCAGCAGCGAGGGACTAGCGGCCGGTGAGCAGTTCTTC
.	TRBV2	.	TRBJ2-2	CASGGAIAGELFF	TGTGCCAGCGGGGGGGCGATAGCCGGGGAGCTGTTTTTT
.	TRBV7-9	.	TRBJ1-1	CASAPAFF	TGTGCCAGCGCTCCAGCTTTCTTT
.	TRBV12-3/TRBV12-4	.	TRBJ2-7	CASMRGYEQYF	TGTGCCAGCATGAGGGGGTACGAGCAGTACTTC
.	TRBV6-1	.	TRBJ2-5	CASRGLGASAQETQYF	TGTGCCAGCAGGGGGCTAGGGGCTAGCGCCCAAGAGACCCAGTACTTC
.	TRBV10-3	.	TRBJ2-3	CAISGDTRSTDTQYF	TGTGCCATCAGTGGGGACACCCGTAGCACAGATACGCAGTATTTT
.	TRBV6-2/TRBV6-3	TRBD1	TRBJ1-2	CASSEAPGTGDGYGYTF	TGTGCCAGCAGTGAGGCCCCCGGGACAGGGGACGGCTATGGCTACACCTTC
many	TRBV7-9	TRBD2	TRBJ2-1	CASSVPTSGRAEQFF	TGTGCCAGCAGCGTCCCGACTAGCGGGAGGGCTGAGCAGTTCTTC
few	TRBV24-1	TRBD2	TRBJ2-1	CATSVAETSGSDEQFF	TGTGCCACCAGTGTGGCCGAGACTAGCGGGAGTGATGAGCAGTTCTTC
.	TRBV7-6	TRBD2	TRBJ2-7	CASSSPGAGAYEQYF	TGTGCCAGCAGCTCCCCCGGAGCGGGGGCCTACGAGCAGTACTTC
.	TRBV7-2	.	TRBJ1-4	CASSLGGGVSLEKKLFF	TGTGCCAGCAGCTTAGGCGGGGGGGTTTCCTTGGAGAAAAAACTGTTTTTT
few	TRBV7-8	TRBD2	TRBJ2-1	CASSRGRLAGYNEQFF	TGTGCCAGCAGCCGGGGGAGACTAGCGGGATACAATGAGCAGTTCTTC
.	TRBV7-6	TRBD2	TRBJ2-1	CASSFRSFSGTALYNEQFF	TGTGCCAGCAGCTTCCGCTCTTTTAGCGGGACGGCCCTCTACAATGAGCAGTTCTTC
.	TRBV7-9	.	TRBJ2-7	CASSGGGTSSYEQYF	TGTGCCAGCAGCGGGGGCGGTACAAGCTCCTACGAGCAGTACTTC
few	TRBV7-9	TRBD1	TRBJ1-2	CASSLVWDSGDGYTF	TGTGCCAGCAGCTTAGTCTGGGACAGTGGTGATGGCTACACCTTC
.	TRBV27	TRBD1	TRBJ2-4	CASGTRDRQNIQYF	TGTGCCAGCGGAACCCGGGACAGGCAAAACATTCAGTACTTC
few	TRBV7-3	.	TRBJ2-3	CASSQGGHTDTQYF	TGTGCCAGCAGCCAGGGGGGACACACAGATACGCAGTATTTT
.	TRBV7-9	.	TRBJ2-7	CASSKGGGDEQYF	TGTGCCAGCAGCAAGGGGGGAGGGGACGAGCAGTACTTC
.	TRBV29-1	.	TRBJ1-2	CSVERGSHYGYTF	TGCAGCGTTGAGCGGGGCAGCCACTATGGCTACACCTTC
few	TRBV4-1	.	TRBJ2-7	CASSQEVIISYEQYF	TGCGCCAGCAGCCAAGAAGTGATAATCTCCTACGAGCAGTACTTC
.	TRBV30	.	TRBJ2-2	CAWTGNTGELFF	TGTGCCTGGACAGGGAACACCGGGGAGCTGTTTTTT
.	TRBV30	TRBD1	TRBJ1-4	CAWSAGQPDSNEKLFF	TGTGCCTGGAGTGCGGGACAGCCGGACTCAAATGAAAAACTGTTTTTT
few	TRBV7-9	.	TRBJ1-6	CASSFGGNYNSPLHF	TGTGCCAGCAGCTTTGGGGGGAACTATAATTCACCCCTCCACTTT
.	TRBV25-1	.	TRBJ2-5	CASSEGPGERETQYF	TGTGCCAGCAGTGAAGGACCGGGAGAACGGGAGACCCAGTACTTC
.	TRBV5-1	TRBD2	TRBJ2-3	CASSLSGSRSTDTQYF	TGCGCCAGCAGCCTTAGCGGGAGTCGGAGCACAGATACGCAGTATTTT
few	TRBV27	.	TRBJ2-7	CASRPTRSSYEQYF	TGTGCCAGCAGGCCGACTAGAAGCTCCTACGAGCAGTACTTC